Shown below are 15 T cell receptor beta chains from a single sample sequenced in a study of T cell responses to AZD1222 COVID-19 vaccine. Only in-frame clones appear in the TCRdb table, and some are missing; sequencing was by immunoSEQ multiplex PCR. The table includes 65,000 to 70,000 clones, roughly 90% detected once. Source: peripheral blood, taken on day 0 of AZD1222 vaccination. The receptors come from an adult in good health.

The chain couples TRBV19 to TRBJ1-5; 7 bases line up with TRBD1. CDR1 LNHDA and CDR2 SQIVND come from the germline V gene (reference sequence). With V trimmed by 4 bases and J by 6 bases, 9 bases remained unmatched. This CDR3 is built from 15 residues. Here the CDR3 DNA reads TGTGCCAGTAGTAAACAAGGGACAGCCGGTCAGCCCCAGCATTTT. This sequence encodes CASSKQGTAGQPQHF. Complete variable domain (other parts from reference TRBV19 and TRBJ1-5): DGGITQSPKYLFRKEGQNVTLSCEQNLNHDAMYWYRQDPGQGLRLIYYSQIVNDFQKGDIAEGYSVSREKKESFPLTVTSAQKNPTAFYLCASSKQGTAGQPQHFGDGTRLSIL.

This chain connects TRBV4-1 to TRBJ1-2; D remains unclear. The CDR3 covers 13 residues. V lost 0 bases and J 7 bases, leaving 9 bases between the germline ends. Germline CDR1 is MGHRA and CDR2 is YSYEKL. For the CDR3, the DNA is TGCGCCAGCAGCCAAGATCACGGTTCTGGCTACACCTTC. Its translation is CASSQDHGSGYTF.

The chain carries TRBV13 and TRBJ2-1; 9 nucleotides align to TRBD2. Germline values: CDR1 PRHDT, CDR2 FYEKMQ (reference sequence). There are 15 residues in the CDR3. Trimming took 5 bases from V and 4 from J; bases not matched to a gene: 6. The CDR3 DNA follows: TGTGCCAGCAGCCCCGGGACTAGCAGATACAATGAGCAGTTCTTC. Its translation is CASSPGTSRYNEQFF.

The V and J genes are TRBV4-2 and TRBJ1-2; no reliable D call. V was cut by 0 bases and J by 5 bases, with 13 bases left in between. Per the germline V gene, CDR1 is LGHNA and CDR2 is YNFKEQ. The CDR3 consists of 15 residues. In nucleotides, the CDR3 is TGTGCCAGCAGCCAAGATGTAGTAGGCAGGTATGGCTACACCTTC. Protein: CASSQDVVGRYGYTF.

The chain couples TRBV6-6 to TRBJ1-2; a weak D match, TRBD1 (6 bases). The CDR3 length is 13 residues. V was pared by 5 bases and J by 8 bases, with 15 bases between. The germline gives CDR1 MNHNY, CDR2 SVGAGI (reference sequence). In nucleotides, the CDR3 is TGTGCCAGCAGTCGGGACACTACGAGGGGCTACACCTTC. Translating gives CASSRDTTRGYTF.

This chain links TRBV3-1 (or the pseudogene TRBV3-2) with TRBJ2-1; 14 bases match TRBD2. The V segment lost 0 bases and the J segment 7 bases; nucleotides outside the gene matches: 11. This CDR3 has 19 residues. CDR1 is LGHDT and CDR2 is YNNKEL in the germline V gene (reference sequence). CDR3 DNA: TGTGCCAGCAGCCAAGAGAAAGGGACTAGCGGGAGAAGTAGAAATGAGCAGTTCTTC. It translates to CASSQEKGTSGRSRNEQFF.

The chain recombines TRBV7-6 with TRBJ1-1; D not resolved. The CDR3 has 13 residues. Trimming cost V 5 bases and J 5 bases, with 12 bases left between them. Germline CDR1 is SGHVS and CDR2 is FNYEAQ. CDR3 DNA sequence: TGTGCCAGCAGCGTATATATTAAGACTGAAGCTTTCTTT. Translating gives CASSVYIKTEAFF.

The genes are TRBV28 and TRBJ2-4; 10 bases match TRBD1. Trimming took 5 bases from V and 0 from J; bases not matched to a gene: 7. Germline CDR1 is MDHEN and CDR2 is SYDVKM. The CDR3 contains 17 residues. CDR3 nucleotides: TGTGCCAGCAGTGAACCCGGACAGGGGGTAGCCAAAAACATTCAGTACTTC. This gives the protein CASSEPGQGVAKNIQYF.

This chain connects TRBV18 to TRBJ1-2; TRBD1 is a possible D gene (6 bases). Germline V gene data show CDR1 as KGHSH and CDR2 as LQKENI. V shed 3 bases and J shed 4 bases, with 15 bases lying between them. This CDR3 is 15 amino acids long. CDR3 nucleotide sequence: TGTGCCAGCTCACCTCGGGACGGAGGGGGCTATGGCTACACCTTC. Its translation is CASSPRDGGGYGYTF. The variable domain in full, with the rest retrieved from reference TRBV18 and TRBJ1-2, is NAGVMQNPRHLVRRRGQEARLRCSPMKGHSHVYWYRQLPEEGLKFMVYLQKENIIDESGMPKERFSAEFPKEGPSILRIQQVVRGDSAAYFCASSPRDGGGYGYTFGSGTRLTVV.

J is TRBJ1-5 and V is TRBV19; TRBD1 agrees at 9 bases. The CDR3 covers 16 residues. With 1 base clipped from V and 6 bases from J, the junction kept 7 bases outside the gene matches. Germline-derived CDR1 and CDR2 are LNHDA and SQIVND (reference sequence). CDR3 bases: TGTGCCAGTAGTATAGGCGGGACAGGGTTCGGTCAGCCCCAGCATTTT. Residues: CASSIGGTGFGQPQHF.

As DNA, the CDR3 is TGTGCCAGTAATCAGTTTCGGGGAGATAATCAGCCCCAGCATTTT. Translating it yields CASNQFRGDNQPQHF. The rearrangement uses TRBV19 and TRBJ1-5; D not certain. The CDR3 is made up of 15 amino acids. Germline CDR1 reads LNHDA; CDR2 reads SQIVND (reference sequence). V lost 7 bases, J lost 4 bases, and 17 bases lay in between. Using reference TRBV19 and TRBJ1-5 for the parts outside the CDR3, the full variable domain is DGGITQSPKYLFRKEGQNVTLSCEQNLNHDAMYWYRQDPGQGLRLIYYSQIVNDFQKGDIAEGYSVSREKKESFPLTVTSAQKNPTAFYLCASNQFRGDNQPQHFGDGTRLSIL.

V is TRBV10-2 and J is TRBJ2-1, with D tentatively TRBD1 (6 bases). Germline lookup yields CDR1 WSHSY and CDR2 SAAADI. The CDR3 consists of 14 residues. V lost 6 bases to trimming and J lost 2 bases, with 11 bases between them. The DNA of the CDR3 is TGCGCCAGCAGGCAGGGGACCCCCTACAATGAGCAGTTCTTC. This gives the protein CASRQGTPYNEQFF.

This chain uses TRBV29-1 with TRBJ1-1, with 8 positions matching TRBD1. V shed 6 bases, J shed 1 base, and the junction held 4 bases outside the gene matches. The CDR3 totals 13 residues. In germline, CDR1 is SQVTM, CDR2 ANQGSEA. CDR3 amino acids: CSVTGTGNTEAFF. Written as DNA, the CDR3 is TGCAGCGTAACCGGGACAGGGAACACTGAAGCTTTCTTT.

Only a few counts were recorded for this clone. V is TRBV5-1 and J is TRBJ1-1; no firm D call. CDR1 and CDR2 from the germline V gene are SGHRS and YFSETQ. The V gene lost 5 bases and the J gene lost 4 bases, with 6 bases spanning the gap. The CDR3 is 11 residues long. DNA of the CDR3: TGCGCCAGCAGGGTGGGCACTGAAGCTTTCTTT. Its protein product is CASRVGTEAFF.

V gene TRBV4-3 combines with J gene TRBJ1-4; 7 nucleotides agree with TRBD1. CDR3 length equals 15 residues. In germline, CDR1 is LGHNA, CDR2 YSLEER. The J segment lost 4 bases and the V segment lost 0 bases, leaving 2 bases of the junction unmatched. The chain's CDR3 is CASSQEQGHNEKLFF. CDR3 sequence (DNA): TGCGCCAGCAGCCAAGAACAGGGGCATAATGAAAAACTGTTTTTT.